The clone carrying this T cell receptor (beta chain) was detected only once. No antigen is known for it. Trimming took 5 bases from V and 2 from J; bases not matched to a gene: 6. The CDR3 runs 16 residues. Per germline, CDR1 KGHSH and CDR2 LQKENI. This sample stems from a study of T cells in localized non-small cell lung cancer. Produced via immunoSEQ multiplex PCR; TCRdb's table is partial and in-frame only. The sample includes 1,500 to 2,000 clones, approximately 40% seen only once; the top ten take about a tenth. General study findings and limits: Prolonged overall survival went with higher T cell density in the blood. T cell clonality was highest in uninvolved adjacent lung, above tumor. Because sequencing included only one region (of the tumor), heterogeneity remains possible.

The sequencing used lung tumor tissue, collected before any cancer treatment. The chain combines TRBV18 with TRBJ2-3; 11 bases line up with TRBD1. The receptor's source is a woman aged 40 to 75 with stage I lung adenocarcinoma. The CDR3 reads CASSSGQGGSTDTQYF. Here the CDR3 DNA reads TGTGCCAGCTCATCGGGACAGGGGGGCTCCACAGATACGCAGTATTTT.